Below, one T cell receptor beta chain is given with its context. This CDR3 has 13 amino acids. Germline V gene data show CDR1 as SGHTA and CDR2 as FQGTGA. V lost 4 bases, J lost 7 bases, and 4 bases stayed unmatched. This record belongs to a study of blood T cell repertoires in COVID-19. Across the whole study: PBMCs, B-cell-depleted T cells, or T cells were the source of the cDNA or gDNA that made up the material.

In the authors' workflow: For nucleated cells, counts were estimated from reference gene primer amplification. TCRdb's table, derived via immunoSEQ multiplex PCR, lists solely in-frame clones and lacks some. V and J calls and clone size follow that table, whereas D and trimming were derived from the DNA. In the table there are hundreds of thousands of clones, about 87% of which are singletons. The chain links TRBV7-3 to TRBJ1-2; TRBD1 matches 9 bases. The sample taken for sequencing was PBMCs or T cells enriched from blood (not recorded which). The clonotype originates from a woman aged 18-29 years who had recovered from COVID-19. The CDR3 nucleotides are TGTGCCAGCAGCTCCAAGACAGGGGGTGGCTACACCTTC. Its protein product is CASSSKTGGGYTF.